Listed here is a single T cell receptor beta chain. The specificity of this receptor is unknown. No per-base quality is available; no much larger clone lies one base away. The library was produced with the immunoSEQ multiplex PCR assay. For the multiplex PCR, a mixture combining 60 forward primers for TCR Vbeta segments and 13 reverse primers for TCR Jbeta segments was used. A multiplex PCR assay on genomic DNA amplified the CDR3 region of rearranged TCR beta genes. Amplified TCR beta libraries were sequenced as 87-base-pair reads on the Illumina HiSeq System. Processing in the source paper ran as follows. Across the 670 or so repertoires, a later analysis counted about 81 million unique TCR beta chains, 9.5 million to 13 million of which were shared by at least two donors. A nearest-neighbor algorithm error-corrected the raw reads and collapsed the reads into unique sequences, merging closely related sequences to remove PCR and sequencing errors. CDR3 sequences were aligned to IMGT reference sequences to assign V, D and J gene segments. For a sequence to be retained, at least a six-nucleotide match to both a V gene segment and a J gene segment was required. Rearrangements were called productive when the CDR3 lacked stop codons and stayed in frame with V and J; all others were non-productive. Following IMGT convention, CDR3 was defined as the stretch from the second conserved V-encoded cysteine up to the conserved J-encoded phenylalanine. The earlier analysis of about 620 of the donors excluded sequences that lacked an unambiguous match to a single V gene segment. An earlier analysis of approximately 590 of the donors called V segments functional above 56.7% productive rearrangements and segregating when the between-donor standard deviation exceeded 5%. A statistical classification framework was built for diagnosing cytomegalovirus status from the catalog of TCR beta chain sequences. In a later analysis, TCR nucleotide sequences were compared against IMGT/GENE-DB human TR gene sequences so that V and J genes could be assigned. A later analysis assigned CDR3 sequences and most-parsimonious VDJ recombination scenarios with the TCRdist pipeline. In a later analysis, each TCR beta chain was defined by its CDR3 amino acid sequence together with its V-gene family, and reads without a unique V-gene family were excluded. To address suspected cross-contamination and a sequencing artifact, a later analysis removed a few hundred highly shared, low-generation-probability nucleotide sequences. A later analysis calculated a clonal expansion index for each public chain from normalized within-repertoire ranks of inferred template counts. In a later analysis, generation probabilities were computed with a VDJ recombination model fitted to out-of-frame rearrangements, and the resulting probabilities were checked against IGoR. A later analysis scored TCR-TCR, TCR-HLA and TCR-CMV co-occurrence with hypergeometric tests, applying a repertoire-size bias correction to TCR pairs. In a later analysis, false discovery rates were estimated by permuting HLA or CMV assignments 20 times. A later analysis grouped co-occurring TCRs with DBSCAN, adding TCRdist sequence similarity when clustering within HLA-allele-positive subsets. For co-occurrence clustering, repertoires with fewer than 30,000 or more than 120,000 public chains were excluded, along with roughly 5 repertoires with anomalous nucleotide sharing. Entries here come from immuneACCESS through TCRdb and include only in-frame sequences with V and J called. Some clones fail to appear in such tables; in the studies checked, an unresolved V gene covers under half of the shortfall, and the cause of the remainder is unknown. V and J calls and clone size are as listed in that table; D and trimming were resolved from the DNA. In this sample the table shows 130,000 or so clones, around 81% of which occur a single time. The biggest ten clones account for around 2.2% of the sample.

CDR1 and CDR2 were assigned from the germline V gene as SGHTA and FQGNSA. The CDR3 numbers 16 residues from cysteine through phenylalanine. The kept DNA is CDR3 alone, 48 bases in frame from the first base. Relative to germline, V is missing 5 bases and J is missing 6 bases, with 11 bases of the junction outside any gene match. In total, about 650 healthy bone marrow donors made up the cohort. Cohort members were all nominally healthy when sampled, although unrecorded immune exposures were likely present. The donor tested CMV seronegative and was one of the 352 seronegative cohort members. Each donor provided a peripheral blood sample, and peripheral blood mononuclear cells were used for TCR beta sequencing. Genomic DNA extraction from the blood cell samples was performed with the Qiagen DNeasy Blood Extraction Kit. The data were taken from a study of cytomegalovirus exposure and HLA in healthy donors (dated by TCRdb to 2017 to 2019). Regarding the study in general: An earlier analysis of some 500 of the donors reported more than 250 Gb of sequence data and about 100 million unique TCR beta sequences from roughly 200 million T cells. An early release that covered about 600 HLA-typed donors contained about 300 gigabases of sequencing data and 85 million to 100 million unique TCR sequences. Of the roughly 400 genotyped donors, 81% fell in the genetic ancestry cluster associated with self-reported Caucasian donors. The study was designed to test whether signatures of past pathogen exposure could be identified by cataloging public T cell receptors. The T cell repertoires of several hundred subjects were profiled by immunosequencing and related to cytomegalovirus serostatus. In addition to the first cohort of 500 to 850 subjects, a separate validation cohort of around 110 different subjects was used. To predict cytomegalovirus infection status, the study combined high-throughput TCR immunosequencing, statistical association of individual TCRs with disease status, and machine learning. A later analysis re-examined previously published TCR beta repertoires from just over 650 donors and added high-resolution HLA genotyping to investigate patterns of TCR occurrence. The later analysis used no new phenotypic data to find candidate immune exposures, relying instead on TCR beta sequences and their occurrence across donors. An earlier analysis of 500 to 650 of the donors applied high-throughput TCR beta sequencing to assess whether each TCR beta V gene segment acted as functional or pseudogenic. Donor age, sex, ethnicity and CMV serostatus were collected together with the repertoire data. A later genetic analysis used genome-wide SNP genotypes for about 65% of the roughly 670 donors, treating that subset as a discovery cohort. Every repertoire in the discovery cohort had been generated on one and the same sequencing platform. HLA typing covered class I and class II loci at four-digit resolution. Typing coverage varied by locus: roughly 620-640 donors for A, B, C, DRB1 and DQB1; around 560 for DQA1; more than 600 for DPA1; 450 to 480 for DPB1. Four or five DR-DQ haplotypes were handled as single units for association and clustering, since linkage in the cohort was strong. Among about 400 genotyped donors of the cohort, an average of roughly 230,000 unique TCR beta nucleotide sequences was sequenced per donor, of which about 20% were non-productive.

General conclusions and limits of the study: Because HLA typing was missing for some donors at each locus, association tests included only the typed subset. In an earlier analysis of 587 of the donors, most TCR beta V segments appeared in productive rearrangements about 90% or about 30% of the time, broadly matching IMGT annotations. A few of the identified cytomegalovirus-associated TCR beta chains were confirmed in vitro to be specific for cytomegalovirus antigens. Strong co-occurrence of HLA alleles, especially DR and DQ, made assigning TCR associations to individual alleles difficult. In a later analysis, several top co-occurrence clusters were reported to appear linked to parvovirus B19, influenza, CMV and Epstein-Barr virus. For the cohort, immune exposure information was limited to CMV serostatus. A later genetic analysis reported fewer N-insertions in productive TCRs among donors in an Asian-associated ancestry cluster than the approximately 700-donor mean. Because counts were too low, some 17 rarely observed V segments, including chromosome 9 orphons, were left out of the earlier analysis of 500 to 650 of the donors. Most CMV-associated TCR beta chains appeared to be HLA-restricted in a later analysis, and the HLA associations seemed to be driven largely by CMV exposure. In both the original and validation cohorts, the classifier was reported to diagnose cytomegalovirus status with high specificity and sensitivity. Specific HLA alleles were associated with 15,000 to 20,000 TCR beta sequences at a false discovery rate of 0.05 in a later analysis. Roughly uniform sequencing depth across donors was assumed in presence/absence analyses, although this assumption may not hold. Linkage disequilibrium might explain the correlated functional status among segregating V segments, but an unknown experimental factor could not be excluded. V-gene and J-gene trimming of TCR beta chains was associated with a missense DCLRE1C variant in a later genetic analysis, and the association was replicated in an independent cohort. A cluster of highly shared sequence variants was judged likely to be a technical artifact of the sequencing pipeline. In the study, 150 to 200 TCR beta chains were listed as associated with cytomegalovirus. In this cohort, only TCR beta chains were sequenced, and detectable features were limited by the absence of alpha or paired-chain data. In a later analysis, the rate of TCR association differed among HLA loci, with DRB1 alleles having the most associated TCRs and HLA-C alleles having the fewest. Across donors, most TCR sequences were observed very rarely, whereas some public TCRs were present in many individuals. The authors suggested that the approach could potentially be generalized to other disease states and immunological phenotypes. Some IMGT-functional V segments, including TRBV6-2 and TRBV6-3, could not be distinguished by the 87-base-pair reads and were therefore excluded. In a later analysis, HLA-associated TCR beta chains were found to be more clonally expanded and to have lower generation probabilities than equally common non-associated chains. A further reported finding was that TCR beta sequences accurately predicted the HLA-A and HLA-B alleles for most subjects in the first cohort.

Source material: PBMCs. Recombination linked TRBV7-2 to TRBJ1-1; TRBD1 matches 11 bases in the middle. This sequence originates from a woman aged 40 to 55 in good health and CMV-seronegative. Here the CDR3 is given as CASSNGPGQGDAEAFF. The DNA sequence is TGTGCCAGCAGCAACGGTCCGGGACAGGGGGACGCTGAAGCTTTCTTT.